This TCR beta chain was captured in a study of shared clonotypes between healthy human individuals. Study-level points and caveats: Represented diversity, genetic and exposure-history alike, was limited by few donors.

Sequencing was performed with immunoSEQ multiplex PCR; in TCRdb, only in-frame clones are kept and a portion is missing. The table has about 1 million clones, approximately 72% seen once. As concerns this clone: The target antigen is unknown.

Trimming cost V 4 bases and J 2 bases, with 8 bases left between them. From germline, CDR1 is SGHDT and CDR2 YYEEEE. There are 13 residues in the CDR3. The sequence came from a man between 18 and 35 years old in good health. What was sequenced was memory CD4+ T cells sorted from blood. Stated subset: CD45RA-negative fraction. V is TRBV5-6 and J is TRBJ2-3, with unresolved D. The CDR3 is CASSPATTDTQYF. CDR3 bases: TGTGCCAGCAGCCCCGCTACCACAGATACGCAGTATTTT. Filled out from reference TRBV5-6 and TRBJ2-3, the complete variable domain reads DAGVTQSPTHLIKTRGQQVTLRCSPKSGHDTVSWYQQALGQGPQFIFQYYEEEERQRGNFPDRFSGHQFPNYSSELNVNALLLGDSALYLCASSPATTDTQYFGPGTRLTVL.